This is a list of T cell receptor beta chains from one sample in a study of shared clonotypes between healthy human individuals. Method: immunoSEQ multiplex PCR; TCRdb's copy keeps in-frame clones and lacks some. Of over 2 million clones in the sample, less than 95% are singletons; the top ten hold around 0.35%. Sequencing was done on a sample of naive CD4+ T cells from PBMCs. Receptors were obtained from a man aged 18 to 30 in good health. Some clones in this sample may be carry-over from other donors' samples. Both conserved end residues are part of each CDR3. Size tells how often a clone was seen (once, few, many) or the class of an expanded clone, and some rows leave it out.

V gene	clone size	CDR3 protein
TRBV5-4	NA	CASRLGQGGHYEQYF
TRBV19	NA	CASSISEKLFF
TRBV6-5	once	CASRPRPISNQPQHF
TRBV5-1	NA	CASSRMGLAGGGETQYF
TRBV13	NA	CASSSYLGANYNEQFF
TRBV30	NA	CAWSVKGGLAGGEQFF
TRBV18	NA	CASSPLLAGTDTQYF
TRBV2	NA	CASRQGGYEQYF
TRBV7-9	NA	CASSLETGRRNEKLFF
TRBV4-1	NA	CASSQHWIPGQGGDEQFF
TRBV2	once	CASSADRPPYEQYF
TRBV7-9	NA	CASSLGGRANEKLFF
TRBV18	NA	CASSPPAGFEQYF
TRBV28	NA	CASSLIRSTGYNEQFF
TRBV29-1	few	CSSSSGKGNEQFF
TRBV14	once	CASSQDRDSPGWPTYEQYF
TRBV7-9	NA	CASSLEFGPSNTGELFF
TRBV29-1	NA	CSVARGLAGRDEQFF
TRBV5-6	NA	CASSLGFGRTNTEAFF
TRBV27	NA	CASSLSPRGTGTAYEQYF
TRBV27	NA	CASSYKGPSSTDTQYF
TRBV7-9	NA	CASSLEDYTEAFF
TRBV5-6	NA	CASSLGGDGDTQYF
TRBV14	NA	CASSRHGGGVGTEAFF
TRBV28	NA	CASSLSGLAGFYEQYF
TRBV7-8	NA	CASSFLASNTGELFF
TRBV6-1	NA	CASSEIRQDTIYF
TRBV7-9	NA	CASSPGRDRASLF